The clone carrying this T cell receptor (beta chain) appeared a few times. This sample was included in a study of somatic mutations in cytotoxic T cells in rheumatoid arthritis. Overall study context: Some V beta antibody-stained T-cell populations were flow-sorted at nearly 100% purity, including V beta1+ cells sequenced for TCRB.

Germline V gene lookup returns CDR1 SGHDT and CDR2 YYEEEE. This CDR3 is built from 14 residues. The V end was cut by 2 bases, the J end by 8 bases, with 11 bases between. Here immunoSEQ multiplex PCR was the method, and the copy in TCRdb shows in-frame clones only, minus some. The sample has about 23,000 clones; about 83% are singletons. The sequenced material came from CD8+ T cells sorted from blood. This receptor was taken from an adult with rheumatoid arthritis. The chain carries TRBV5-6 and TRBJ1-6, with a weak D call TRBD1 (5 bases). The CDR3 is CASSFGGVDSPLHF. The CDR3 DNA reads as TGTGCCAGCAGCTTCGGGGGTGTTGATTCACCCCTCCACTTT.